This T cell receptor beta chain was observed in a study of Graves' ophthalmopathy and Graves' hyperthyroidism. Findings of the study overall: With around 69% sensitivity and roughly 76% specificity, the model predicted ophthalmopathy progression. Blood was where most expanded thyroid clonotypes above 0.001 frequency also turned up.

Trimming pared 6 bases from V and 1 base from J, leaving 9 bases between. CDR1 is MDHEN, CDR2 SYDVKM, per germline. The CDR3 has 14 residues. A note on this clonotype: What it binds is unknown.

Amplified material comprised TCR beta CDR3 regions derived from RNA transcripts. HTBI-primed RT-PCR formed the first round, and a multiplex PCR formed the second. Each CDR3 protein gets one entry after TCRdb re-called the multiplex PCR reads with MiXCR. Of about 180,000 distinct CDR3 sequences in the sample, over 35% are singletons; the top ten hold approximately 5.5%. V and J are TRBV28 and TRBJ2-2; D might be TRBD2 (6 bases). This TCR was sampled from a woman in her thirties or forties with Graves' ophthalmopathy. Material for sequencing was peripheral blood. DNA for the CDR3: TGTGCCAGCAGAAGCGGGCAGAACACCGGGGAGCTGTTTTTT. Its translation: CASRSGQNTGELFF.